This passage covers 27 T cell receptor beta chains from one sample sequenced in a study of blood T cell repertoires in COVID-19. The repertoire was sequenced with immunoSEQ multiplex PCR; TCRdb's copy has only in-frame clones and lacks some. Of under 200,000 clones in the sample, approximately 83% were seen once. Sequenced input: peripheral blood. These receptors were taken from a man in his sixties with acute or convalescent COVID-19.

This clone was seen only once. The chain has TRBV19 and TRBJ1-1, with D tentatively TRBD1 (6 bases). The germline V gene encodes CDR1 LNHDA and CDR2 SQIVND (reference sequence). V lost 8 bases to trimming and J lost 5 bases, with 12 bases between them. The CDR3 sequence is 12 residues long. CDR3 sequence reads: CASADRYTEAFF. The CDR3 DNA follows: TGTGCCAGTGCGGACAGATATACTGAAGCTTTCTTT.

The rearrangement joins TRBV4-1 to TRBJ1-1, with TRBD1 matching over 7 bases. Germline V gene data show CDR1 as MGHRA and CDR2 as YSYEKL. The CDR3 runs to 16 residues. V lost 5 bases, J lost 4 bases, and 13 bases stayed unmatched. CDR3 sequence: CASSSGVRQGSTEAFF. The DNA of the CDR3 is TGCGCCAGCAGCAGTGGAGTCAGACAGGGTAGCACTGAAGCTTTCTTT.

The chain links TRBV28 to TRBJ2-7; D may be TRBD2 (8 bases). The CDR3 consists of 15 residues. V gave up 6 bases and J gave up 0 bases, with 15 bases separating them. Per germline, CDR1 MDHEN and CDR2 SYDVKM. CDR3 loop: CASSPGGTASYEQYF. CDR3 bases: TGTGCCAGCAGCCCGGGAGGGACAGCCTCCTACGAGCAGTACTTC.

The rearrangement links TRBV11-1 to TRBJ2-1; 8 nucleotides line up with TRBD2. Germline V gives CDR1 SGHAT, CDR2 FQDESV (reference sequence). This CDR3 has 16 residues. J lost 6 bases, V lost 9 bases, and 16 bases had no gene match. The CDR3 nucleotides read TGTGCCAGTAGGGGTGGGGGACTAGGGGTAGGCAATGAGCAGTTCTTC. Its protein is CASRGGGLGVGNEQFF.

Comments on this clone: Other nucleotide sequences from this sample produce the same CDR3. The chain links TRBV5-1 to TRBJ2-1; 8 positions agree with TRBD2. Germline V CDR1 and CDR2: SGHRS, YFSETQ. The CDR3 extends over 16 amino acids. J gave up 3 bases and V 0 bases, and 5 bases lay outside the gene matches. For the CDR3, the DNA is TGCGCCAGCAGCTTGGGAGGGCTAGCGGGCTACAATGAGCAGTTCTTC. Protein: CASSLGGLAGYNEQFF.

The V and J genes are TRBV9 and TRBJ2-5; 7 nucleotides match TRBD1. Germline V CDR1 and CDR2: SGDLS, YYNGEE. V lost 5 bases to trimming and J lost 5 bases; unmatched junction nucleotides: 6. CDR3 length: 13 amino acids. The CDR3 DNA reads TGTGCCAGCAGTAGTCGACAGGGCGAGACCCAGTACTTC. It yields the protein CASSSRQGETQYF.

This rearrangement joins TRBV9 to TRBJ2-2, with 8 bases lining up with TRBD2. Germline CDR1 SGDLS, CDR2 YYNGEE. The CDR3 extends over 15 amino acids. V dropped 3 bases and J dropped 5; count of bases not matched to a gene: 6. The CDR3 loop reads CASSASGSGTGELFF. DNA for the CDR3: TGTGCCAGCAGCGCAAGCGGGAGTGGGACCGGGGAGCTGTTTTTT.

V usage is TRBV10-3 and J usage is TRBJ2-3; tentative D call: TRBD2 (6 bases). The V and J ends lost 5 bases and 5 bases respectively, with 17 bases between them. Looked up from germline, CDR1 is ENHRY and CDR2 is SYGVKD. This CDR3 spans 15 amino acids. Here the CDR3 reads CAISRDSETRDTQYF. The CDR3 coding sequence is TGTGCCATCAGTCGGGACTCAGAAACCCGAGATACGCAGTATTTT.

This clone occurred a few times. This chain links TRBV18 with TRBJ1-4; TRBD1 matches at 8 bases. Germline V gives CDR1 KGHSH, CDR2 LQKENI. CDR3 length: 16 residues. Trimming cost V 6 bases and J 4 bases; bases outside gene matches: 10. The CDR3 DNA is TGTGCCAGCTCGGATCGACAGGGGACCGGTAATGAAAAACTGTTTTTT. It translates to CASSDRQGTGNEKLFF.

The chain combines TRBV21-1 with TRBJ1-1; the table's D gene call, TRBD1, was not cross checked with the DNA. TRBV21-1 is a pseudogene. This CDR3 spans 13 amino acids. The CDR3 DNA is TGTGCCAGCAATCTGACAGGACTCGCTGAAGCTTTCTTT. Translation gives CASNLTGLAEAFF.

CDR3 in DNA: TGTGCCAGCAGCACCTGGACAGGGGACACTGAAGCTTTCTTT. Its protein product is CASSTWTGDTEAFF. This chain uses TRBV9 with TRBJ1-1, with 9 positions matching TRBD1. CDR1 is SGDLS, CDR2 YYNGEE, per germline. The CDR3 has 14 residues. Trimming at V came to 4 bases and at J to 3 bases, leaving 4 bases not matched to a gene.

The chain recombines TRBV4-1 with TRBJ2-7; 9 nucleotides agree with TRBD2. This CDR3 spans 14 amino acids. In germline, CDR1 is MGHRA, CDR2 YSYEKL. V lost 3 bases, J lost 6 bases, and 6 bases stayed unmatched. CDR3 in amino acids: CASSQLAGLREQYF. DNA for the CDR3: TGCGCCAGCAGCCAGCTAGCGGGATTGCGCGAGCAGTACTTC.

V and J are TRBV9 and TRBJ1-1; 9 bases fit TRBD1. This CDR3 comprises 17 residues. The V gene's germline CDR1 is SGDLS and CDR2 YYNGEE. Losses at the gene ends were 0 bases for V and 0 bases for J; bases not matched to a gene: 6. DNA of the CDR3: TGTGCCAGCAGCGTAGGACAGGGGGGGTCCATGAACACTGAAGCTTTCTTT. It is translated as CASSVGQGGSMNTEAFF.

The gene calls are TRBV3-1 (or the pseudogene TRBV3-2) and TRBJ2-5; 11 bases line up with TRBD2. Per the germline V gene, CDR1 is LGHDT and CDR2 is YNNKEL (reference sequence). This CDR3 region has 16 residues. After removal of 1 base from V and 5 bases from J, the junction contained 6 bases not matched to a gene. CDR3 DNA: TGTGCCAGCAGCCAAGTGTTAGCGGGAGGGCCCGAGACCCAGTACTTC. Translation: CASSQVLAGGPETQYF.

The genes are TRBV24-1 and TRBJ2-7, with D perhaps matching TRBD2 (6 bases). Germline V gene sequence: CDR1 KGHDR, CDR2 SFDVKD. The CDR3 runs 13 residues. Trimming shortened V by 3 bases and J by 4 bases, and 9 bases separated the two germline ends. The CDR3 loop reads CATSDGGTYEQYF. The CDR3, as DNA: TGTGCCACCAGTGATGGGGGGACTTACGAGCAGTACTTC.

The rearrangement joins TRBV29-1 to TRBJ2-3; D is perhaps TRBD1 (6 bases). This CDR3 spans 15 amino acids. CDR1 and CDR2 (germline): SQVTM, ANQGSEA. V was cut by 6 bases and J by 1 base, with 17 bases left in between. The CDR3 is CSVAGAPSRTDTQYF. As DNA, the CDR3 is TGCAGCGTCGCAGGGGCCCCCTCCCGCACAGATACGCAGTATTTT.

The sample holds many counts of this clone. The chain's CDR3 is CASSPGQGPFGDKEQFF. DNA of the CDR3: TGTGCCAGCAGCCCGGGACAGGGGCCGTTCGGAGATAAGGAGCAGTTCTTC. The genes are TRBV7-2 and TRBJ2-1, with TRBD1 matching over 10 bases. CDR1 and CDR2 from the germline V gene are SGHTA and FQGNSA. This CDR3 contains 17 residues. Trimming cost V 5 bases and J 10 bases; bases outside gene matches: 17. The whole variable domain, remainder taken from reference TRBV7-2 and TRBJ2-1, is GAGVSQSPSNKVTEKGKDVELRCDPISGHTALYWYRQSLGQGLEFLIYFQGNSAPDKSGLPSDRFSAERTGGSVSTLTIQRTQQEDSAVYLCASSPGQGPFGDKEQFFGPGTRLTVL.

The rearrangement joins TRBV29-1 to TRBJ1-1; D is ambiguous. This CDR3 contains 12 residues. Germline V gives CDR1 SQVTM, CDR2 ANQGSEA. V was trimmed by 2 bases and J by 5 bases, leaving 9 bases between them. In DNA form, the CDR3 reads TGCAGCGTTGAAAGTCGAGAGACTGAAGCTTTCTTT. Its protein product is CSVESRETEAFF.

This clone was detected only a few times. The V gene is TRBV5-4, the J gene TRBJ2-1; 12 bases agree with TRBD2. In germline, CDR1 is SGHNT, CDR2 YYREEE (reference sequence). This CDR3 spans 15 amino acids. Trimming at V came to 0 bases and at J to 8 bases, leaving 3 bases not matched to a gene. The CDR3 spells CASSLGTSGMDEQFF. The CDR3 DNA reads as TGTGCCAGCAGCTTGGGGACTAGCGGGATGGATGAGCAGTTCTTC.

The chain couples TRBV19 to TRBJ2-7; 7 bases map to TRBD1. The CDR3 runs to 16 residues. The J segment lost 6 bases and the V segment lost 8 bases, leaving 19 bases of the junction unmatched. CDR1 LNHDA and CDR2 SQIVND come from the germline V gene (reference sequence). CDR3 amino acids: CASRQILGGVFSEQYF. The CDR3 region has the DNA TGTGCCAGTCGACAGATTCTAGGGGGCGTATTTTCCGAGCAGTACTTC.

CDR3 in DNA: TGCAGCGTTGAATTGCCAACTAGCGGGAACTCCTACAATGAGCAGTTCTTC. This sequence encodes CSVELPTSGNSYNEQFF. The chain carries TRBV29-1 and TRBJ2-1, with TRBD2 identical over 10 bases. This CDR3 region has 17 residues. J lost 0 bases, V lost 2 bases, and 7 bases had no gene match. Per the germline V gene, CDR1 is SQVTM and CDR2 is ANQGSEA.

The V call is TRBV6-1, the J call TRBJ1-2; D unclear. This CDR3 is 12 amino acids long. Trimming took off 3 bases at V and 2 bases at J, with 4 bases between the two ends. CDR1 is MNHNS, CDR2 SASEGT, per germline. Written as DNA, the CDR3 is TGTGCCAGCAGTGACAGGAACTATGGCTACACCTTC. Protein: CASSDRNYGYTF.

The CDR3 protein is CASSLVETVYGYTF. The CDR3 DNA follows: TGTGCCAGCAGCTTAGTAGAAACCGTCTATGGCTACACCTTC. The V and J genes are TRBV7-9 and TRBJ1-2; D call uncertain. The V end lost 1 base, the J end lost 4 bases, and 10 bases lay between the germline ends. This CDR3 comprises 14 residues. CDR1 SEHNR and CDR2 FQNEAQ come from the germline V gene (reference sequence).

V gene TRBV6-6 combines with J gene TRBJ1-1; tentatively, D is TRBD1 (5 bases). Germline CDR1 and CDR2: MNHNY and SVGAGI (reference sequence). V dropped 10 bases and J dropped 2 bases, with 14 bases sitting between them. The CDR3 extends over 13 amino acids. The CDR3 protein is CAINGGGNTEAFF. CDR3 DNA sequence: TGTGCCATCAACGGGGGGGGTAACACTGAAGCTTTCTTT.

CDR3 nucleotide sequence: TGTGCCAGTAGTAGAACCGGGACAGGGTTCATGAACACTGAAGCTTTCTTT. This codes for CASSRTGTGFMNTEAFF. V usage is TRBV19 and J usage is TRBJ1-1; TRBD1 agrees at 9 bases. The V gene end was trimmed by 4 bases and the J gene end by 0 bases; junction bases not matched to a gene: 9. Germline V gene data show CDR1 as LNHDA and CDR2 as SQIVND (reference sequence). CDR3 size: 17 residues.

V usage is TRBV2 and J usage is TRBJ2-3, with 10 bases matching TRBD1. Germline V gene lookup returns CDR1 SNHLY and CDR2 FYNNEI. After removal of 5 bases from V and 3 bases from J, the junction contained 8 bases not matched to a gene. The CDR3 is made up of 16 amino acids. DNA for the CDR3: TGTGCCAGCAGTCCAATGAGACAGGGGGCAACAGATACGCAGTATTTT. The encoded protein is CASSPMRQGATDTQYF.

The chain uses TRBV27 and TRBJ2-1; 14 bases fit TRBD2. This CDR3 region has 17 residues. After removal of 5 bases from V and 5 bases from J, the junction contained 8 bases not matched to a gene. Germline loops: CDR1 MNHEY, CDR2 SMNVEV (reference sequence). The CDR3: CASSRLAGGSFDNEQFF. The CDR3 nucleotides read TGTGCCAGCAGTCGACTAGCGGGGGGGTCATTCGACAATGAGCAGTTCTTC.